This T cell receptor (beta chain) was captured by sequencing in a study of blood T cell repertoires in COVID-19. The germline CDR1 and CDR2 sequences are MNHNY and SVGAGI (reference sequence). With 2 bases removed from V and 0 bases from J, the gap between germline ends came to 7 bases. This CDR3 spans 14 amino acids. The repertoire was sequenced with immunoSEQ multiplex PCR; TCRdb's copy has only in-frame clones and lacks some. The table shows about 26,000 clones, with nearly 95% occurring only once. The TCR comes from a human donor in a cohort sampled during active COVID-19. Sequencing used peripheral blood. The chain is built from TRBV6-6 and TRBJ1-1, with D perhaps TRBD1 (5 bases). The DNA of the CDR3 is TGTGCCAGCAGTTACGACAGACTGAACACTGAAGCTTTCTTT. This gives the protein CASSYDRLNTEAFF.